This T cell receptor (beta chain) stems from a study of human T cells and chemical hapten exposure. Turning to the study itself: Slight volume differences across pooled libraries mainly accounted for varying per-sample TCR yields.

In its sample, this clonotype was seen a few times. Its matching antigen is unknown. Regarding the study as a whole: Following DPC sensitization, TCRs present above 1 in 1000 frequency showed no change.

This CDR3 region has 13 residues. Per germline, CDR1 LGHDT and CDR2 YNNKEL (reference sequence). V gave up 5 bases and J gave up 4 bases, with 9 bases separating them. Individual cDNA molecules in this library carried unique molecular identifiers. In the source study's methods: Samples contained a median of about 96,000 TCRs, with a range of about 20,000 to 750,000. MiXCR was run by TCRdb on the RACE reads, yielding one entry per CDR3 protein. The V and J calls and clone size are TCRdb's, not the authors'. The table shows about 82,000 distinct CDR3 sequences, with about 9% occurring only once. Sample time point: healthy volunteer bleed at 6 weeks. It was from unfractionated whole blood that total RNA was extracted.

Sample: whole blood. This chain connects TRBV3-1 to TRBJ1-3; unclear D gene. This sequence originates from a male donor in good health. Some clones in this sample may be carry-over from other donors' samples. The CDR3 loop reads CASSENPGNTIYF. DNA of the CDR3: TGTGCCAGCAGCGAAAACCCAGGAAACACCATATATTTT.